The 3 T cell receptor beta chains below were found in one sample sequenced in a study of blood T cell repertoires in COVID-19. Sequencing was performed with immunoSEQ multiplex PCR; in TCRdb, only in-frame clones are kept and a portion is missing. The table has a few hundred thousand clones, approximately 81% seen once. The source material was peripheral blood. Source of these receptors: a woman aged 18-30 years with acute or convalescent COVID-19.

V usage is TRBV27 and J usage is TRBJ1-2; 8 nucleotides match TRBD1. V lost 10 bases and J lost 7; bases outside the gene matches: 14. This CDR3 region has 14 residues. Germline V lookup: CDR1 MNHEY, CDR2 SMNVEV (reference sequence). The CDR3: CATSLDRGVGGYTF. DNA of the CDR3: TGTGCCACATCGCTCGACAGGGGAGTGGGTGGCTACACCTTC.

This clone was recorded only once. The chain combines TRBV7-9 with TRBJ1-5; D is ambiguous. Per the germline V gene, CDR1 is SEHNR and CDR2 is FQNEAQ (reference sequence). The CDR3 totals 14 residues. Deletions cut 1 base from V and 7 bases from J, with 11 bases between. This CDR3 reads CASSLDYGEQPQHF. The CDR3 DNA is TGTGCCAGCAGCTTAGATTACGGGGAACAGCCCCAGCATTTT.

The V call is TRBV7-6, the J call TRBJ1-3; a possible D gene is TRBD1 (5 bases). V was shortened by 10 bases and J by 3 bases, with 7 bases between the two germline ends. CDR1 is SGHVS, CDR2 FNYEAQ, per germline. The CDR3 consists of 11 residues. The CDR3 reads CATDNGNTIYF. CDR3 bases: TGTGCCACGGACAATGGAAACACCATATATTTT. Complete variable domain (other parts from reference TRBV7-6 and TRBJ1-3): GAGVSQSPRYKVTKRGQDVALRCDPISGHVSLYWYRQALGQGPEFLTYFNYEAQQDKSGLPNDRFSAERPEGSISTLTIQRTEQRDSAMYRCATDNGNTIYFGEGSWLTVV.